The present T cell receptor beta chain was sequenced within a study of blood T cells in healthy people across ages. Study at large: Capture by template switching was about one barcoded beta molecule per two T cells. Study-level points and caveats: With age, beta diversity per million T cells declined roughly linearly, significantly by 40.

There were healthy Caucasian individuals from Russia, aged roughly 6 to 90, serving as donors. Germline CDR1 reads MNHNS; CDR2 reads SASEGT. Trimming pared 8 bases from V and 8 bases from J, leaving 19 bases between. There are 14 residues in the CDR3. Combining a sample-barcoded 5' primer with a J-beta primer mix, a second PCR ran for roughly 7 to 12 cycles. MiXCR, applied by TCRdb to the 5' RACE reads, yields one record per CDR3 protein. Here the sample spans about 400,000 distinct CDR3 sequences, 52% being singletons. Concerning this clonotype: Antigen unknown.

The receptor was isolated from a man aged 55 to 70 in good health. This chain joins TRBV6-1 and TRBJ2-1; D is perhaps TRBD2 (6 bases). Sequencing was performed on blood. CDR3 loop: CASPEGLLRDEQFF. CDR3 nucleotide sequence: TGTGCCAGCCCGGAGGGGCTTCTCCGGGATGAGCAGTTCTTC.